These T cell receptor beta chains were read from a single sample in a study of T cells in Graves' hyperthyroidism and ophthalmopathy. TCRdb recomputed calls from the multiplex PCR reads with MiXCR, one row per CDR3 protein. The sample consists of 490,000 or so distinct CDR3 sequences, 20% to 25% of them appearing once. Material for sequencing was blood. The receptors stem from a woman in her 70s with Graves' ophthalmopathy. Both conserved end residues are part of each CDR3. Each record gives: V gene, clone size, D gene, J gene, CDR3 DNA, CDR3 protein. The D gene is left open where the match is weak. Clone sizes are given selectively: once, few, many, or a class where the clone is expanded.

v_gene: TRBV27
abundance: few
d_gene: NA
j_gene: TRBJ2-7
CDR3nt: TGTGCCAGCAGTCCTTTCCCCGGACCCTACGAGCAGTACTTC
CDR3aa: CASSPFPGPYEQYF

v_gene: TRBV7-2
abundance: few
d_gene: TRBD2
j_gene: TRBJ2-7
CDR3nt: TGTGCCAGCAGAGGCGGGACTAGTCCTTCCTACGAGCAGTACTTC
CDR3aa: CASRGGTSPSYEQYF

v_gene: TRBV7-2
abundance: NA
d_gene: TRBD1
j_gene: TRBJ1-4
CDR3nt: TGTGCCAGCAGCTCCTACAGGGGCGTGGGAGAAAAACTGTTTTTT
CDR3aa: CASSSYRGVGEKLFF

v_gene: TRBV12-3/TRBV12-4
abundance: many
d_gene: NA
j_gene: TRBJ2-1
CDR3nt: TGTGCCAGCAGCCCCCGGACCCAACTCTCCTACAATGAGCAGTTCTTC
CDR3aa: CASSPRTQLSYNEQFF

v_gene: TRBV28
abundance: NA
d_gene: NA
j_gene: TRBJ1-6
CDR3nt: TGTGCCAGCAGTTACGGTCAGAATAATTCACCCCTCCACTTT
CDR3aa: CASSYGQNNSPLHF

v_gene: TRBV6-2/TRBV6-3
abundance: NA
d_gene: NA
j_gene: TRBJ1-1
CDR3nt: TGTGCCAGCAGGGAACCGGGACAGAACACTGAAGCTTTCTTT
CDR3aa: CASREPGQNTEAFF

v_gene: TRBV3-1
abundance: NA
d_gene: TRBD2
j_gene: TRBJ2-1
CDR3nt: TGTGCCAGCAACCAAGCCGGGGGGGTAGTCTTGGATGAGCAGTTCTTC
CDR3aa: CASNQAGGVVLDEQFF

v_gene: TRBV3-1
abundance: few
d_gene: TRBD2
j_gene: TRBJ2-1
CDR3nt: TGTGCCAGCAGCTCCGGGACTAGCGGGATCGATGGAGAGCAGTTCTTC
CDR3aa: CASSSGTSGIDGEQFF

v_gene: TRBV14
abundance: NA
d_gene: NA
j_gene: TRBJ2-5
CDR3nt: TGTGCCAGCAGCCCGCCCCAAACAGGCGTGCAAGAGACCCAGTACTTC
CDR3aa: CASSPPQTGVQETQYF

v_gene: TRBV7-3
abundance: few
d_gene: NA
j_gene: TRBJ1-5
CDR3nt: TGTGCCAGCAGCTTAACCCGGGGCAATCAGCCCCAGCATTTT
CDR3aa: CASSLTRGNQPQHF

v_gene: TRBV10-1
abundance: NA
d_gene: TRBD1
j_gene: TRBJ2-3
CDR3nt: TGCGCCAGCAGTGACGGGACAGGGGGCGCAGATACGCAGTATTTT
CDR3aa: CASSDGTGGADTQYF

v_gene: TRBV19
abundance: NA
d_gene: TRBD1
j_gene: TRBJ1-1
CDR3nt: TGTGCCACCTCGGACAGGCGAGGTAGCACTGAAGCTTTCTTT
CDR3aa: CATSDRRGSTEAFF

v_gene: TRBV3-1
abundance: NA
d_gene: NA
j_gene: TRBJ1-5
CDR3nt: TGTGCCAGCAGCCAAGATCTAAGGGGAAGCGGCAATCAGCCCCAGCATTTT
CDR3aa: CASSQDLRGSGNQPQHF

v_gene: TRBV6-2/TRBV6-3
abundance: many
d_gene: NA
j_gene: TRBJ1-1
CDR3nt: TGTGCCACCCGATTTGGCCCTGAAGCTTTCTTT
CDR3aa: CATRFGPEAFF

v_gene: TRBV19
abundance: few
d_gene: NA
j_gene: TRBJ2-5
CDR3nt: TGTGCGTGCAGAGGGTGGACGGACCCAGAGACCCAGTACTTC
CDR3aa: CACRGWTDPETQYF

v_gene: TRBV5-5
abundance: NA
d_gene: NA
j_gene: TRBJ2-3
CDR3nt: TGTGCCAGCAGCTACGGGACTGGCACAGATACGCAGTATTTT
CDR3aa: CASSYGTGTDTQYF

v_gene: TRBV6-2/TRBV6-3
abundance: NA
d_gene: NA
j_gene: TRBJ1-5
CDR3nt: TGTGCCAGCAGACCCACAGGGCTGGGTAATCAGCCCCAGCATTTT
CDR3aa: CASRPTGLGNQPQHF

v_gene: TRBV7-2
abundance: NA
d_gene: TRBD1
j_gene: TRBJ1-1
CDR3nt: TGTGCCAGCAGCCCCGGGACAGGCTTTGAAGCTTTCTTT
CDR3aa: CASSPGTGFEAFF

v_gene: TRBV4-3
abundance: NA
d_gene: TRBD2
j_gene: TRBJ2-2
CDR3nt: TGCGCCAGCAGCCGGGACTACAACACCGGGGAGCTGTTTTTT
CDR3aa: CASSRDYNTGELFF

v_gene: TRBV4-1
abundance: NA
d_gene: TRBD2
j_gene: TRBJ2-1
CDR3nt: TGCGCCAGCAGCCCCCCCTCCGCGAGACTAGCGGGATTCGGTGAGCAGTTCTTC
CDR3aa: CASSPPSARLAGFGEQFF

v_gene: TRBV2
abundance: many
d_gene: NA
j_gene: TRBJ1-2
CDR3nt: TGTGCCAGCAAACCAGGGCAGGAGCTCTATGGCTACACCTTC
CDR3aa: CASKPGQELYGYTF

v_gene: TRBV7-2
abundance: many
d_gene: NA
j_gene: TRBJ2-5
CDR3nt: TGTGCCAGCAGCCGCCACGGGAGTTTAGGCGAGACCCAGTACTTC
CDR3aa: CASSRHGSLGETQYF

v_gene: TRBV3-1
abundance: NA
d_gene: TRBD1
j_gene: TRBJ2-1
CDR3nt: TGTGCCAGCAGCCGGGGGACAGGCGGCTATGAGCAGTTCTTC
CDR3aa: CASSRGTGGYEQFF

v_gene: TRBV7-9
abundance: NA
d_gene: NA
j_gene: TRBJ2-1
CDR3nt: TGTGCCAGCAGCCAATCCGGGACAAAGACTAGCCCGACCTACAATGAGCAGTTCTTC
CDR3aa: CASSQSGTKTSPTYNEQFF

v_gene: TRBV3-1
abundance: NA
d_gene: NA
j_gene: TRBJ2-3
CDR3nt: TGTGCCAGCGGTGGGCCTAGCACAGATACGCAGTATTTT
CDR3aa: CASGGPSTDTQYF

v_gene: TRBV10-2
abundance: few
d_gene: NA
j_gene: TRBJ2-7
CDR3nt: TGCGCCAGCAGTGAGTCAAGGGGTGGGACCTACGAGCAGTACTTC
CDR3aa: CASSESRGGTYEQYF

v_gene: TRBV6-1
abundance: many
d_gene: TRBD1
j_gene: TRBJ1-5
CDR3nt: TGTGCCAGCAGAGGGGGCTTCGATCAGCCCCAGCATTTT
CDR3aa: CASRGGFDQPQHF

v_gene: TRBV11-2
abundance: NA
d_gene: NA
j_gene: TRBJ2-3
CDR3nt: TGTGCCAGCAGCTTAGATGAAGCGTCAGATACGCAGTATTTT
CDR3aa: CASSLDEASDTQYF

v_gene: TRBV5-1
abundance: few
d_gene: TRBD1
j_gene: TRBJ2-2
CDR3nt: TGCGCCAGCAGCCAGCAGGGGGCGAGGACCGGGGAGCTGTTTTTT
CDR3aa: CASSQQGARTGELFF